The next 21 T cell receptor beta chains were all read from a single sample in a study of blood T cell repertoires in COVID-19 (dated by TCRdb to 2018 to 2021). Library generation was performed with the immunoSEQ multiplex PCR assay. TCRdb carries this immuneACCESS record with in-frame sequences only. Its versions omit some clonotypes, under half of them owing to an unresolved V gene in the studies checked, with the rest unexplained. In this sample the table shows 70,000 or so clones, 91% of which occur a single time. More than 7% of the sample belongs to the ten largest clones. What was sequenced was peripheral blood. The receptors were sampled from a human donor in a cohort sampled during active COVID-19.

V and J are TRBV27 and TRBJ1-1; 10 bases are a match to TRBD1. Germline CDR1 MNHEY, CDR2 SMNVEV (reference sequence). Trimming removed 5 bases from V and 5 bases from J; junction bases left unmatched: 14. The CDR3 loop spans 17 amino acids. The CDR3 DNA sequence: TGTGCCAGCAGTCCCCGAGGGACAGGGGTTGTAGGAACTGAAGCTTTCTTT. The encoded protein is CASSPRGTGVVGTEAFF.

This rearrangement joins TRBV5-6 to TRBJ1-1; 8 bases align to TRBD1. Germline V gene sequence: CDR1 SGHDT, CDR2 YYEEEE. V lost 3 bases and J lost 5; bases outside the gene matches: 6. This CDR3 is 14 amino acids long. The CDR3 DNA sequence: TGTGCCAGCAGCTCTGAGACAGGGGAAACTGAAGCTTTCTTT. Protein: CASSSETGETEAFF.

V is TRBV11-2 and J is TRBJ2-7; maybe TRBD2 (6 bases). The V end was cut by 5 bases, the J end by 7 bases, with 24 bases between. Germline CDR1 and CDR2: SGHAT and FQNNGV. The CDR3 loop spans 16 amino acids. This CDR3 reads CASSLYYRGGIVEQYF. In DNA form, the CDR3 reads TGTGCCAGCAGCCTATACTACCGGGGAGGTATTGTAGAGCAGTACTTC. Filled out from reference TRBV11-2 and TRBJ2-7, the complete variable domain reads EAGVAQSPRYKIIEKRQSVAFWCNPISGHATLYWYQQILGQGPKLLIQFQNNGVVDDSQLPKDRFSAERLKGVDSTLKIQPAKLEDSAVYLCASSLYYRGGIVEQYFGPGTRLTVT.

This chain joins TRBV10-3 and TRBJ2-7, with D maybe TRBD1 (5 bases). This CDR3 comprises 14 residues. Trimming removed 4 bases from V and 2 bases from J, with 12 bases in between. Germline CDR1 ENHRY, CDR2 SYGVKD. CDR3 region: CAISAGQGPYEQYF. CDR3 nucleotide sequence: TGTGCCATCAGTGCAGGCCAGGGTCCCTACGAGCAGTACTTC.

The chain uses TRBV7-8 and TRBJ2-7, with D maybe TRBD1 (7 bases). This CDR3 region has 13 residues. V gave up 4 bases and J gave up 5 bases, with 12 bases separating them. CDR1 SGHVS and CDR2 FQNEAQ come from the germline V gene. CDR3 sequence (DNA): TGTGCCAGCAGCTCGGCCAGGGGGGACGAGCAGTACTTC. This sequence encodes CASSSARGDEQYF.

This chain uses TRBV5-6 with TRBJ2-7, with TRBD2 matching 10 bases. CDR1 is SGHDT and CDR2 is YYEEEE in the germline V gene. Trimming cost V 4 bases and J 7 bases; bases outside gene matches: 8. The CDR3 has 14 amino acids. CDR3 nucleotide sequence: TGTGCCAGCAGCGTGAGCGGGGGGGCCAAGGAGCAGTACTTC. This codes for CASSVSGGAKEQYF.

CDR3 loop: CASSLVPQGQGKLNEQFF. In DNA, the CDR3 is TGTGCCAGCAGCTTAGTCCCACAAGGACAGGGAAAACTCAATGAGCAGTTCTTC. The chain joins TRBV11-2 to TRBJ2-1; 8 bases are shared with TRBD1. The CDR3 totals 18 residues. From germline, CDR1 is SGHAT and CDR2 FQNNGV. V lost 1 base and J lost 6; bases outside the gene matches: 14.

V gene TRBV14 combines with J gene TRBJ2-7, with D perhaps TRBD1 (7 bases). The CDR3 contains 14 residues. The ends were cut back, 1 base at V and 3 bases at J, with 10 bases in the middle. Germline values: CDR1 SGHDN, CDR2 FVKESK. The CDR3 protein is CASSQGQGLYEQYF. As DNA, the CDR3 is TGTGCCAGCAGCCAAGGACAGGGACTCTACGAGCAGTACTTC.

J is TRBJ1-5 and V is TRBV11-2, with 8 nucleotides matching TRBD1. The CDR3 totals 14 residues. V was pared by 5 bases and J by 4 bases, with 4 bases of the junction left unmatched. The germline V gene has CDR1 SGHAT and CDR2 FQNNGV. The CDR3 nucleotides are TGTGCCAGCAGCCGGACAGGGACAAATCAGCCCCAGCATTTT. Amino acid sequence: CASSRTGTNQPQHF.

The gene calls are TRBV2 and TRBJ2-5, with a weak D call TRBD1 (6 bases). The V gene's germline CDR1 is SNHLY and CDR2 FYNNEI. Trimming stripped 4 bases from V and 8 bases from J, with 23 bases between. The CDR3 has 16 amino acids. CDR3 in DNA: TGTGCCAGCAGTGGCCCAACAGGGAATCTGGATGAAACCCAGTACTTC. Translation gives CASSGPTGNLDETQYF.

This clone showed up just once. V is TRBV19 and J is TRBJ1-2; TRBD1 aligns across 10 bases. This CDR3 is built from 16 residues. V lost 4 bases to trimming and J lost 4 bases; unmatched junction nucleotides: 9. Germline assignment: CDR1 LNHDA and CDR2 SQIVND (reference sequence). DNA for the CDR3: TGTGCCAGTAGTAACCTAGGGACAGGGGCATTCTATGGCTACACCTTC. Its protein is CASSNLGTGAFYGYTF.

The J gene is TRBJ1-1, the V gene TRBV11-2; D not certain. In germline, CDR1 is SGHAT, CDR2 FQNNGV. The CDR3 extends over 17 amino acids. Trimming left V 5 bases short and J 0 bases short, with 19 bases between. The CDR3 here is CASSPTRGLNMNTEAFF. DNA of the CDR3: TGTGCCAGCAGCCCGACTCGGGGATTGAACATGAACACTGAAGCTTTCTTT.

V and J are TRBV5-6 and TRBJ2-7; maybe TRBD2 (7 bases). The V gene lost 5 bases and the J gene lost 3 bases, with 18 bases spanning the gap. Germline CDR1 SGHDT, CDR2 YYEEEE. This CDR3 comprises 15 residues. For the CDR3, the DNA is TGTGCCAGCAGTAACGGGGGGCCAATGAACTACGAGCAGTACTTC. Amino acids: CASSNGGPMNYEQYF.

This chain links TRBV6-2 or TRBV6-3 with TRBJ1-2; 7 bases are a match to TRBD1. The germline V gene has CDR1 MNHEY and CDR2 SVGEGT. This CDR3 is built from 16 residues. V trimming: 5 bases; J trimming: 5 bases; junction bases outside the gene matches: 14. The CDR3: CASSDGHRGGGYGYTF. The CDR3 DNA is TGTGCCAGCAGTGACGGCCACAGGGGAGGCGGGTATGGCTACACCTTC.

The chain uses TRBV28 and TRBJ2-7, with 7 bases that match TRBD1. The CDR3 is 15 residues long. Germline assignment: CDR1 MDHEN and CDR2 SYDVKM. Trimming took 4 bases from V and 6 from J; bases not matched to a gene: 12. The CDR3 is CASSSLYLTGSEQYF. CDR3 in DNA: TGTGCCAGCAGTTCCCTATACCTGACAGGGTCCGAGCAGTACTTC.

The chain links TRBV2 to TRBJ1-1; D ambiguous. This CDR3 has 14 amino acids. V lost 7 bases, J lost 1 base, and 13 bases lay in between. CDR1 and CDR2 (germline): SNHLY, FYNNEI. CDR3 residues: CASNSRLENTEAFF. CDR3 nucleotide sequence: TGTGCCAGCAATTCGAGACTTGAGAACACTGAAGCTTTCTTT.

The gene calls are TRBV30 and TRBJ2-7; 12 bases line up with TRBD2. This CDR3 spans 15 amino acids. V dropped 1 base and J dropped 3; count of bases not matched to a gene: 4. Germline-derived CDR1 and CDR2 are GTSNPN and SVGIG (reference sequence). The CDR3 protein is CAWSALAGGHYEQYF. CDR3 sequence (DNA): TGTGCCTGGAGTGCCCTAGCGGGGGGGCACTACGAGCAGTACTTC.

The chain uses TRBV28 and TRBJ2-1; 12 bases line up with TRBD2. CDR1 is MDHEN and CDR2 is SYDVKM in the germline V gene. After removal of 4 bases from V and 6 bases from J, the junction contained 1 base not matched to a gene. The CDR3 contains 14 residues. The CDR3 is CASSWTSGTNEQFF. The CDR3 DNA follows: TGTGCCAGCAGTTGGACTAGCGGGACCAATGAGCAGTTCTTC. The complete variable domain, with remaining parts taken from reference TRBV28 and TRBJ2-1, reads DVKVTQSSRYLVKRTGEKVFLECVQDMDHENMFWYRQDPGLGLRLIYFSYDVKMKEKGDIPEGYSVSREKKERFSLILESASTNQTSMYLCASSWTSGTNEQFFGPGTRLTVL.

The chain is built from TRBV27 and TRBJ1-2; 9 positions agree with TRBD1. The CDR3 covers 15 residues. V lost 3 bases to trimming and J lost 4 bases; unmatched junction nucleotides: 6. CDR1 and CDR2 from the germline V gene are MNHEY and SMNVEV (reference sequence). CDR3 in DNA: TGTGCCAGCAGTTTTACAGGGGGCCACTTCTATGGCTACACCTTC. Protein sequence: CASSFTGGHFYGYTF.

The genes are TRBV28 and TRBJ2-7; 9 bases match TRBD1. The ends lost 11 bases at V and 4 bases at J; junction bases unmatched: 12. This CDR3 contains 14 residues. The germline V gene encodes CDR1 MDHEN and CDR2 SYDVKM. The chain's CDR3 is CAARAGQGLYEQYF. CDR3 DNA: TGTGCCGCAAGAGCGGGACAGGGACTTTACGAGCAGTACTTC.

Remarks on this clone: Different DNA sequences within this sample yield the same CDR3. The chain joins TRBV7-9 to TRBJ2-7, with TRBD2 matching over 12 bases. This CDR3 region has 14 residues. Unmatched junction bases numbered 2, after V lost 4 bases and J lost 4 bases. Germline assignment: CDR1 SEHNR and CDR2 FQNEAQ (reference sequence). CDR3 residues: CASSSSGGAYEQYF. CDR3 DNA sequence: TGTGCCAGCAGCTCTAGCGGGGGGGCGTACGAGCAGTACTTC. Full variable domain (missing parts from reference TRBV7-9 and TRBJ2-7): DTGVSQNPRHKITKRGQNVTFRCDPISEHNRLYWYRQTLGQGPEFLTYFQNEAQLEKSRLLSDRFSAERPKGSFSTLEIQRTEQGDSAMYLCASSSSGGAYEQYFGPGTRLTVT.